This TCR beta chain was recovered during a study of blood T cell repertoires in COVID-19 (dated by TCRdb to about 2020). As for the study more broadly: Samples covering the acute and convalescent phases of COVID-19 were provided by collaborators in the United States, Italy and Spain. Subjects who had been exposed to COVID-19, were actively infected with it, or had recovered from it provided the deeply sampled blood TCRbeta repertoires that made up the dataset. Sample metadata almost always included a de-identified subject ID, COVID-19 status, age in years and sex. The samples were drawn from the first 160 participants of the ongoing ImmuneRACE study and from some 1,300 subjects provided by 6 global collaborators. The repertoires were released in a freely available public database meant as a resource for research on the immune response to SARS-CoV-2. HLA class I and class II types, where available, came from metadata supplied by the sample provider rather than from assay-based typing. The material from the prospective study consisted of cDNA or gDNA derived from T cells, B-cell-depleted T cells, or PBMCs.

As for this clone: This clone's antigen is unknown. Base qualities are not at hand, and no much larger clone is one base apart.

The immunoSEQ Assay, a bias-controlled multiplex PCR, was used to amplify TCRbeta CDR3 regions from genomic DNA. Under the source paper's analysis protocol: The number of nucleated cells in each sample was estimated by amplification of reference gene primers within the assay. To quantify the absolute abundance of each unique TCRbeta CDR3 rearrangement, sequence reads were collapsed and filtered. For each sample, productive Simpson clonality was calculated as the square root of Simpson's diversity index over productive rearrangements. TCRdb obtained this table from immuneACCESS and retained in-frame rearrangements with V and J assigned. These tables miss some clones; where compared with another copy, unresolved V genes account for less than half of the shortfall, and the remainder is unexplained. D and trimming come from the DNA, and the V and J calls and clone size come from that table. The sample has 180,000 or so clones on record, roughly 83% of them singletons. Approximately 12% of the sample is taken by the ten largest.

The CDR3 covers 15 residues, taking in both the cysteine and the phenylalanine. Kept here is only the CDR3 DNA, which spans 45 bases and is read in frame from base 1. The germline V gene yields SGDLS for CDR1 and YYNGEE for CDR2. The germline V end is reduced by 6 bases and the J end by 8 bases; junction bases left unmatched: 11. The full study reports these points: The amount of clinical and demographic metadata varied by source and participant and was provided uncurated.

Participants in the prospective study were aged roughly 18 to 89 years, lived in 20 to 30 United States geographic areas, and enrolled through a virtual design. Cohort assignment in the prospective study relied on participant-reported clinical history from a screening survey and a study questionnaire. Recovered participants in ImmuneRACE Cohort 3 were defined as having two consecutive negative NP/OP PCR tests, clearance from a healthcare professional, or resolution of symptoms. In the prospective study, mobile phlebotomists collected whole blood, serum and a nasopharyngeal or oropharyngeal swab from each participant. Prospective study participants could optionally give additional blood draws and questionnaires over a roughly two-month period. Before DNA extraction, prospective study blood samples were shipped either frozen or at room temperature.

The TCR comes from a woman in her sixties who had recovered from COVID-19. Specimen: PBMCs or T cells enriched from blood (not recorded which). This chain joins TRBV9 to TRBJ1-4; TRBD1 matches 9 bases in the middle. The CDR3 is CASTRYPDRGEKLFF. The DNA sequence is given as TGTGCCAGCACCCGCTACCCGGACAGGGGAGAAAAACTGTTTTTT.